Below, 9 T cell receptor beta chains from the same sample are listed, as sequenced in a study of graft-versus-host responses after intestinal transplantation (dated by TCRdb to the early 2020s). Receptor libraries were prepared by the immunoSEQ multiplex PCR assay. TCRdb provides this immuneACCESS table in a form limited to in-frame rearrangements. Some clones are lacking; in checked studies, under half of them reflect an unresolved V gene, and why the rest are absent is not known. The sample table contains about 57,000 clones; only one count was recorded for 70% to 90% of them. The top ten clonotypes cover around 1.5% of the sample. The sample consisted of PBMCs, taken 26 days after transplant. All receptors come from a human patient who received an intestinal transplant, so some T cells may come from the graft donor.

The V call is TRBV10-1, the J call TRBJ1-1; D unclear. This CDR3 is built from 15 residues. The V gene's germline CDR1 is WNHNN and CDR2 SYGVQD (reference sequence). V dropped 4 bases and J dropped 0 bases, with 12 bases sitting between them. CDR3 DNA sequence: TGCGCCAGCAGTGCAGCCGCAGGCTTGAACACTGAAGCTTTCTTT. Its protein product is CASSAAAGLNTEAFF.

The chain uses TRBV19 and TRBJ2-1; 8 bases match TRBD1. CDR1 and CDR2 (germline): LNHDA, SQIVND (reference sequence). Unmatched junction bases numbered 3, after V lost 8 bases and J lost 9 bases. The CDR3 is 11 amino acids. CDR3: CASGQGGEQFF. The CDR3, as DNA: TGTGCCAGTGGACAGGGAGGTGAGCAGTTCTTC.

The V gene is TRBV13, the J gene TRBJ2-2; perhaps TRBD2 as D (6 bases). There are 15 residues in the CDR3. Trimming left V 5 bases short and J 1 base short, with 11 bases between. Germline V gives CDR1 PRHDT, CDR2 FYEKMQ (reference sequence). The CDR3 DNA reads TGTGCCAGCAGCACCCGGGGGATGAACACCGGGGAGCTGTTTTTT. This translates into CASSTRGMNTGELFF.

The chain couples TRBV27 to TRBJ1-5; D not resolved. V was pared by 3 bases and J by 7 bases, with 10 bases between. Germline loops: CDR1 MNHEY, CDR2 SMNVEV (reference sequence). This CDR3 is 13 amino acids long. DNA of the CDR3: TGTGCCAGCAGTTTTGATTTTCGGCAGCCCCAGCATTTT. Protein sequence: CASSFDFRQPQHF.

The chain carries TRBV5-4 and TRBJ2-7; D is perhaps TRBD1 (6 bases). Germline V lookup: CDR1 SGHNT, CDR2 YYREEE (reference sequence). Trimming took 4 bases from V and 2 from J, leaving 13 bases between them. This CDR3 is 14 amino acids long. In nucleotides, the CDR3 is TGTGCCAGCAGCCCGGGACACCTCCCCTACGAGCAGTACTTC. It yields the protein CASSPGHLPYEQYF.

J is TRBJ2-2 and V is TRBV28, with 8 nucleotides matching TRBD2. Germline V gene lookup returns CDR1 MDHEN and CDR2 SYDVKM. V trimming: 3 bases; J trimming: 7 bases; junction bases outside the gene matches: 7. CDR3 length: 15 amino acids. The CDR3 DNA reads as TGTGCCAGCAGTTTCCAGCGGGAGTTGGTCGGGGAGCTGTTTTTT. Its protein product is CASSFQRELVGELFF. Looking up the rest from reference TRBV28 and TRBJ2-2 gives the full variable domain: DVKVTQSSRYLVKRTGEKVFLECVQDMDHENMFWYRQDPGLGLRLIYFSYDVKMKEKGDIPEGYSVSREKKERFSLILESASTNQTSMYLCASSFQRELVGELFFGEGSRLTVL.

CDR3: CASSFGLNTEAFF. The CDR3 bases are TGTGCCAGCAGCTTCGGTCTGAACACTGAAGCTTTCTTT. The chain combines TRBV5-8 with TRBJ1-1; D gene unclear. The CDR3 runs 13 residues. In germline, CDR1 is SGHTS, CDR2 YDEGEE. Deletions cut 2 bases from V and 0 bases from J, with 5 bases between.

The V and J genes are TRBV4-1 and TRBJ2-7, with 8 bases lining up with TRBD2. The CDR3 runs to 16 residues. CDR1 MGHRA and CDR2 YSYEKL come from the germline V gene. Unmatched junction bases numbered 13, after V lost 6 bases and J lost 3 bases. The CDR3, as DNA: TGCGCCAGCAGTCCCGGCGGGGGGCCGATCTACTACGAGCAGTACTTC. Translating gives CASSPGGGPIYYEQYF.

The chain employs TRBV28 and TRBJ1-4, with a tentative D call TRBD1 (5 bases). Between the trimmed V and J ends, which lost 6 bases and 15 bases, there was a span of 14 bases. CDR1 is MDHEN and CDR2 is SYDVKM in the germline V gene. The CDR3 loop spans 11 amino acids. This chain's CDR3 is CASRSGWGVFF. The CDR3 DNA is TGTGCCAGCAGGAGTGGATGGGGGGTGTTTTTT.